The present TCR beta chain was sequenced within a study of T cells in Graves' hyperthyroidism and ophthalmopathy. Regarding the study as a whole: The model predicted ophthalmopathy a median around 6.5 months before onset.

V lost 7 bases and J lost 1, with 14 bases in between. This CDR3 has 14 amino acids. The germline gives CDR1 SQVTM, CDR2 ANQGSEA. This clonotype was counted ten times or more. The antigen remains undetermined. Patients were excluded because of uncontrolled infection, other autoimmune disease, pregnancy or lactation. The authors took PBMCs from roughly 9.7 ml fresh peripheral blood. Amplification targeted TCR beta CDR3 regions from RNA transcripts. With the HTBI primer set, the TCR CDR3 went through a first round of RT-PCR. Each CDR3 protein gets one entry after TCRdb re-called the multiplex PCR reads with MiXCR. This sample yields fewer than 650,000 distinct CDR3 sequences, of which approximately 15% are seen a single time; about 15% belongs to the top ten.

This chain uses TRBV29-1 with TRBJ2-1, with D hard to call. Sequenced material: blood. The receptor was derived from a woman between 35 and 50 years old with Graves' hyperthyroidism. CDR3 in amino acids: CSAPTVGSYNEQFF. The CDR3 region has the DNA TGCAGCGCTCCGACGGTGGGGTCCTACAATGAGCAGTTCTTC.